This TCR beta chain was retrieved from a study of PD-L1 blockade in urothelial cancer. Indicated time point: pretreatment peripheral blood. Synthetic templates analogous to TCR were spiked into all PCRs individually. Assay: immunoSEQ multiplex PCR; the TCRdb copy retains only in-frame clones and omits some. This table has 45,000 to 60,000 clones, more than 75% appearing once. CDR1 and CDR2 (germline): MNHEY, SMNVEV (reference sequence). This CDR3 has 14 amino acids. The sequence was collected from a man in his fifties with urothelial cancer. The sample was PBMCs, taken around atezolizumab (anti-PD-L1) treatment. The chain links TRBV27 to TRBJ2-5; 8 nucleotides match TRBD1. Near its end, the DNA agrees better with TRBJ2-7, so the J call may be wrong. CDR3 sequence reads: CASGLTGVSYEQYF. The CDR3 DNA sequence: TGTGCCAGCGGCTTGACAGGGGTCTCCTACGAGCAGTACTTC.